The T cell receptor beta chain under discussion was sequenced for a study of T cell changes during pregnancy in multiple sclerosis. Germline assignment: CDR1 LNHNV and CDR2 YYDKDF (reference sequence). V shed 5 bases and J shed 1 base, with 12 bases lying between them. The CDR3 runs to 15 residues. Assay used: immunoSEQ multiplex PCR; TCRdb lists only in-frame clones, some missing. This sample yields about 46,000 clones, of which approximately 92% are seen a single time; about 4% belongs to the top ten. Sequencing was performed on CD8+ T cells from peripheral blood mononuclear cells, taken after pregnancy. J is TRBJ2-1 and V is TRBV15, with D possibly being TRBD2 (6 bases). The origin of this receptor is a female donor with multiple sclerosis, enrolled in a pregnancy study. CDR3 loop: CATSVERESYNEQFF. The CDR3 nucleotides read TGTGCCACCAGCGTGGAACGGGAGTCCTACAATGAGCAGTTCTTC.